The source of this TCR beta chain is a study of OX40 agonist ivuxolimab in advanced cancers. Whole-study findings and limits: At doses 0.1 to 3.0 mg/kg, CD4+ and CD8+ clones expanded.

From germline, CDR1 is MNHEY and CDR2 SMNVEV (reference sequence). J gave up 7 bases and V 8 bases, and 7 bases lay outside the gene matches. The CDR3 runs to 13 residues. On this clone itself: The antigen remains undetermined.

Assay used: immunoSEQ multiplex PCR; TCRdb lists only in-frame clones, some missing. The table shows 66,000 or so clones, with 82% occurring only once. The chain employs TRBV27 and TRBJ2-3; 9 bases map to TRBD2. The sequences come from CD4+ or CD8+ T cells sorted from blood, collected in a trial of the OX40 agonist ivuxolimab. The sequence derives from an adult with an advanced solid tumor such as melanoma, head and neck, liver or kidney cancer. The CDR3 coding sequence is TGTGCCAGCGATACAGCGGGAGGAAATACGCAGTATTTT. As protein: CASDTAGGNTQYF.